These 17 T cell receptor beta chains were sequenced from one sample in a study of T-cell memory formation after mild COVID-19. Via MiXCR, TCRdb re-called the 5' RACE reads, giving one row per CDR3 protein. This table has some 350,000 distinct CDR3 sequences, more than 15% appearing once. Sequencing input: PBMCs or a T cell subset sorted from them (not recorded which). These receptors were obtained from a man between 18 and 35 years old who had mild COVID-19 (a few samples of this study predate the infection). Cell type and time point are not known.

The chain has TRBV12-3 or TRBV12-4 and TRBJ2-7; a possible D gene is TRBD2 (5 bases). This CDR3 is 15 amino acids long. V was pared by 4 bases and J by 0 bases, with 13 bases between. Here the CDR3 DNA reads TGTGCCAGCAGTTCCCCCGGGATGGTCTCCTACGAGCAGTACTTC. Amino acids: CASSSPGMVSYEQYF.

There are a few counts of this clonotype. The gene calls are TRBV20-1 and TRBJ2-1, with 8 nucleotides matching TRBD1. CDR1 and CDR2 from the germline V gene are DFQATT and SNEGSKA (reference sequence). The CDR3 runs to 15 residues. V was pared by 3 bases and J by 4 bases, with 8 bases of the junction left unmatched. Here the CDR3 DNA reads TGCAGTGCTAGGGGGAGACAGGGGCTTTACAATGAGCAGTTCTTC. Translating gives CSARGRQGLYNEQFF.

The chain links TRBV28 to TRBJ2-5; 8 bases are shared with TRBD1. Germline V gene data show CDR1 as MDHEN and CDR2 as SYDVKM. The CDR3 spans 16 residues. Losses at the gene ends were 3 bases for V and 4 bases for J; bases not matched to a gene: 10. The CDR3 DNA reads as TGTGCCAGCAGTTTTCTGGCTGACAGGGGTAGAGAGACCCAGTACTTC. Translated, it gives CASSFLADRGRETQYF.

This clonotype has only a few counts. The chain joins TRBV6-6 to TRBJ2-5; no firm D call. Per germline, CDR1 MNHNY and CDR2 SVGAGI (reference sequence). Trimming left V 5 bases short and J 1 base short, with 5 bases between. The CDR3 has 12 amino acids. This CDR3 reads CASSGSQETQYF. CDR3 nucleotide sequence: TGTGCCAGCAGTGGCAGCCAAGAGACCCAGTACTTC.

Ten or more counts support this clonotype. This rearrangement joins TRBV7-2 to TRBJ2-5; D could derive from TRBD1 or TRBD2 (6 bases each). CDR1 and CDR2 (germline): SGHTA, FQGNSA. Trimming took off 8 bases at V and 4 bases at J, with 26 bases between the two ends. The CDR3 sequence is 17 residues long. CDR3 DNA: TGTGCCAGCGGCGCCTGGGGGGCTGGGGCGTTTGGAGAGACCCAGTACTTC. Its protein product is CASGAWGAGAFGETQYF. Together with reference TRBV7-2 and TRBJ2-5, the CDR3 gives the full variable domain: GAGVSQSPSNKVTEKGKDVELRCDPISGHTALYWYRQSLGQGLEFLIYFQGNSAPDKSGLPSDRFSAERTGGSVSTLTIQRTQQEDSAVYLCASGAWGAGAFGETQYFGPGTRLLVL.

The CDR3 here is CASSVSDNTDTQYF. CDR3 nucleotides: TGTGCCAGCAGCGTGTCGGATAACACAGATACGCAGTATTTT. The rearrangement uses TRBV9 and TRBJ2-3; D gene unclear. There are 14 residues in the CDR3. Trimming shortened V by 2 bases and J by 2 bases, and 9 bases separated the two germline ends. Germline-derived CDR1 and CDR2 are SGDLS and YYNGEE.

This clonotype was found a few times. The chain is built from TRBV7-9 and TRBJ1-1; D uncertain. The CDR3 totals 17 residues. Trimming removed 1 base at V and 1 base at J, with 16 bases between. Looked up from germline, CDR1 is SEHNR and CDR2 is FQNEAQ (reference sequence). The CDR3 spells CASSLGITDQRNTEAFF. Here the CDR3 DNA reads TGTGCCAGCAGCTTAGGCATAACCGACCAGCGGAACACTGAAGCTTTCTTT.

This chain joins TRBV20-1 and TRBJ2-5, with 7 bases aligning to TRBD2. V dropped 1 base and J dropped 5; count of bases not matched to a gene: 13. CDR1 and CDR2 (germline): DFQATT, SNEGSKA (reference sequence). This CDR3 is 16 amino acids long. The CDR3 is CSARASQGLVRETQYF. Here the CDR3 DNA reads TGCAGTGCTAGAGCAAGCCAAGGACTAGTTAGGGAGACCCAGTACTTC.

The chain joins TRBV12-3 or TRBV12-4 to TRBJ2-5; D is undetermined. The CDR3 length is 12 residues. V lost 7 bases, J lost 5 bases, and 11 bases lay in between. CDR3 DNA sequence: TGTGCCAGCAAGAGCGTGGGGGAGACCCAGTACTTC. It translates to CASKSVGETQYF.

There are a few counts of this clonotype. The CDR3: CASSLARGGKLGSYNEQFF. The CDR3 nucleotides are TGTGCCAGCAGCTTGGCGCGGGGGGGAAAGTTGGGCTCCTACAATGAGCAGTTCTTC. V gene TRBV5-4 combines with J gene TRBJ2-1, with 9 bases aligning to TRBD2. The trim removed 0 bases at V and 0 bases at J, leaving 10 bases unmatched. In germline, CDR1 is SGHNT, CDR2 YYREEE (reference sequence). The CDR3 has 19 amino acids.

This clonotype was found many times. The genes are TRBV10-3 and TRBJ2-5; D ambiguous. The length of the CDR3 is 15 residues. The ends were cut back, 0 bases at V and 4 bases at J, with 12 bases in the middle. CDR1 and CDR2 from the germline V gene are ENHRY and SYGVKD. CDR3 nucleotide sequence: TGTGCCATCAGTGAGTCGGGCCGACAAATAGAGACCCAGTACTTC. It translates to CAISESGRQIETQYF.

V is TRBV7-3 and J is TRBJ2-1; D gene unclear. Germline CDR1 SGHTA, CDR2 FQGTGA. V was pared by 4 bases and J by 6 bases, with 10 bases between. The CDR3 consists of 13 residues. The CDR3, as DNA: TGTGCCAGCAGCTCCAACTACCCCAATGAGCAGTTCTTC. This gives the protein CASSSNYPNEQFF. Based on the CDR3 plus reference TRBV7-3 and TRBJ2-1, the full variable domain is GAGVSQTPSNKVTEKGKYVELRCDPISGHTALYWYRQSLGQGPEFLIYFQGTGAADDSGLPNDRFFAVRPEGSVSTLKIQRTERGDSAVYLCASSSNYPNEQFFGPGTRLTVL.

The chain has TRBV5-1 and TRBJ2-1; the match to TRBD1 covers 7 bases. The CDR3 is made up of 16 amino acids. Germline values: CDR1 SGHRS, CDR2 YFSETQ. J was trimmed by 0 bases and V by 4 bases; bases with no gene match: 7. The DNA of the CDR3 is TGCGCCAGCAGCATTGACAGGGCGAGCTCCTACAATGAGCAGTTCTTC. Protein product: CASSIDRASSYNEQFF.

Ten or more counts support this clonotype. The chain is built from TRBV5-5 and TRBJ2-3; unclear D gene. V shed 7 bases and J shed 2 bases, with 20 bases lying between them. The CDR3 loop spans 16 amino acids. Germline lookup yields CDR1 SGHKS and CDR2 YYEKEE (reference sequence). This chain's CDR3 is CASRFRDGVVTDTQYF. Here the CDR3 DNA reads TGTGCCAGCCGGTTCCGTGATGGGGTAGTCACAGATACGCAGTATTTT. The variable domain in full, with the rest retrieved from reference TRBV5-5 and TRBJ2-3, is DAGVTQSPTHLIKTRGQQVTLRCSPISGHKSVSWYQQVLGQGPQFIFQYYEKEERGRGNFPDRFSARQFPNYSSELNVNALLLGDSALYLCASRFRDGVVTDTQYFGPGTRLTVL.

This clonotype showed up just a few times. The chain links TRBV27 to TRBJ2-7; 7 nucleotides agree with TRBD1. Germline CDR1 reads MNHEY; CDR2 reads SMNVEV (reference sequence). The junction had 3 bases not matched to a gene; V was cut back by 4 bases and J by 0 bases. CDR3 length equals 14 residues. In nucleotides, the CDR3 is TGTGCCAGCAGTTCCCGACAGGGCTCCTACGAGCAGTACGTC. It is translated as CASSSRQGSYEQYV.

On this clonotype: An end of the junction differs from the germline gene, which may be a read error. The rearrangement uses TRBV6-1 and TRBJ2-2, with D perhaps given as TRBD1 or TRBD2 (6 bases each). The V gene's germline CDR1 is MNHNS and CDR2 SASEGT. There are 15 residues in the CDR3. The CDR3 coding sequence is TGTGCCAGCAATGAAGAGGGGGGTGATTACGGGGAGCTGTTTTTT. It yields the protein CASNEEGGDYGELFF.

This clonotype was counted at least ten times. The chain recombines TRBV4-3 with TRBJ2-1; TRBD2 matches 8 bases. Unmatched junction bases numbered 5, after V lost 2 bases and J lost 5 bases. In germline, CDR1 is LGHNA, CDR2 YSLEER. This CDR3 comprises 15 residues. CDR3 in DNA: TGCGCCAGCAGCCAACTAACTAGCGGAGACAATGAGCAGTTCTTC. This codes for CASSQLTSGDNEQFF.